This section outlines one TCR beta chain sequence together with its context. The antigen is undetermined. It was with 60 Vbeta and 13 Jbeta primers that the PCR ran. Measured with immunoSEQ multiplex PCR; TCRdb has only the in-frame clones, and not every one. The table records tens of thousands of clones, approximately 68% of them present only once. The data were obtained in a study of cytomegalovirus exposure and HLA in healthy donors. Study overall: The study's early data release held about 85 million unique TCRs from HLA-typed donors.

General study findings and limits: A later analysis linked a missense DCLRE1C variant to TCR beta V- and J-gene trimming. Reported results showed that the classifier diagnosed cytomegalovirus status with high specificity and sensitivity.

The origin of this receptor is a boy aged 5-17 years in good health and CMV-seropositive. Sample: PBMCs.

CDR3 protein: CASSRGYNYGYTF. CDR3 in DNA: TGTGCCAGTAGCCGCGGGTATAACTATGGCTACACCTTC. This chain connects TRBV19 to TRBJ1-2; D uncertain. There are 13 residues in the CDR3. Trimming shortened V by 6 bases and J by 1 base, and 9 bases separated the two germline ends. CDR1 is LNHDA, CDR2 SQIVND, per germline (reference sequence).